The rows below give T cell receptor beta chains drawn from one sample of a study of shared clonotypes between healthy human individuals. The method was immunoSEQ multiplex PCR; TCRdb's version includes in-frame clones alone and lacks a portion of them. Of some 2,000,000 clones in the sample, nearly 97% were seen once. The sequencing input was naive CD4+ T cells sorted from blood. These receptors were taken from a man aged 18 to 30 in good health. The CDR3 runs from the conserved cysteine through the conserved F or W. Each record gives: D gene, clone size, V gene, CDR3 length, J gene, CDR3 DNA, CDR3 protein. D genes are given only for firm matches. Part of the rows lack a size; the others show once, few, many or a class for expanded clones.

>.|once|TRBV19|13|TRBJ2-5
TGTGCTCCACGGCGATGGGCCCAAGAGACCCAGTACTTC
CAPRRWAQETQYF
>.|.|TRBV5-1|11|TRBJ2-1
TGCGCCAGCAGCTTAGCTCTTGAGCAGTTCTTC
CASSLALEQFF
>.|.|TRBV5-1|12|TRBJ2-2
TGCGCCAGCAGCTTTAAGAACGGGGAGCTGTTTTTT
CASSFKNGELFF
>TRBD1|.|TRBV27|14|TRBJ2-7
TGTGCCAGCAGTTCCGGGACAGGGTACTACGAGCAGTACTTC
CASSSGTGYYEQYF
>.|.|TRBV11-3|13|TRBJ2-2
TGTGCCAGCAGCTTAGGACTGGGCGGGGAGCTGTTTTTT
CASSLGLGGELFF
>.|few|TRBV29-1|12|TRBJ1-2
TGCAGCGTTGTACAAGGGACCTATGGCTACACCTTC
CSVVQGTYGYTF
>.|.|TRBV9|16|TRBJ2-3
TGTGCCAGCAGCGTAGACGGCAGGGAGTTGTCAGATACGCAGTATTTT
CASSVDGRELSDTQYF
>.|.|TRBV9|17|TRBJ1-5
TGTGCCAGCAGCGTAGAGGTTTGTGGAAGATCCAATCAGCCCCAGCATTTT
CASSVEVCGRSNQPQHF
>TRBD1|.|TRBV4-2|18|TRBJ1-5
TGTGCCAGCAGCCAAGATTATCACGGGACAGGTTCCAATCAGCCCCAGCATTTT
CASSQDYHGTGSNQPQHF
>.|.|TRBV19|15|TRBJ2-2
TGTGCCAGTAGTCCCTGGACAACGGTCACCGGGGAGCTGTTTTTT
CASSPWTTVTGELFF
>TRBD1|once|TRBV11-2|15|TRBJ1-1
TGTGCCAGCAGCAACCGGGACAGACTAAACACTGAAGCTTTCTTT
CASSNRDRLNTEAFF
>.|few|TRBV30|14|TRBJ1-6
TGTGCCTGGAGTGTCCGGACCGCGGGATCACCCCTCCACTTT
CAWSVRTAGSPLHF
>TRBD1|few|TRBV10-1|15|TRBJ1-6
TGCGCCAGCAGCCCCGGACAGGGGGACTCTTCACCCCTCCACTTT
CASSPGQGDSSPLHF
>.|once|TRBV10-1|14|TRBJ2-7
TGCGCCAGCAGTGAGTCTACCAGACCCTACGAGCAGTACTTC
CASSESTRPYEQYF
>.|.|TRBV19|14|TRBJ1-3
TGTGCCAGTACCCCTCGTGGATCTGGAAACACCATATATTTT
CASTPRGSGNTIYF
>.|.|TRBV5-1|14|TRBJ1-1
TGCGCCAGCAGCTTCCGGTGGACGAACACTGAAGCTTTCTTT
CASSFRWTNTEAFF
>TRBD1|.|TRBV15|15|TRBJ1-6
TGTGCCACCAGCAGGATGACAGGGGGCGGTTCACCCCTCCACTTT
CATSRMTGGGSPLHF
>TRBD1|.|TRBV7-9|14|TRBJ2-1
TGTGCCAGCAGCCCGGGACAGGGCCAACATGAGCAGTTCTTC
CASSPGQGQHEQFF
>TRBD1|.|TRBV7-8|13|TRBJ1-5
TGTGCCAGCAGCCGGGACAGTAATCAGCCCCAGCATTTT
CASSRDSNQPQHF
>TRBD2|once|TRBV7-2|16|TRBJ2-1
TGTGCCAGCAGCCCACTGGGGACTAGCGTCTACAATGAGCAGTTCTTC
CASSPLGTSVYNEQFF
>TRBD2|.|TRBV7-3|17|TRBJ2-1
TGTGCCAGCAGCTTTACCGGGACTAGCGGGGGAAGGAATGAGCAGTTCTTC
CASSFTGTSGGRNEQFF
>TRBD1|.|TRBV29-1|14|TRBJ2-5
TGCGGAGGACAGGGGATGGGTCGGGCCGAGACCCAGTACTTC
CGGQGMGRAETQYF
>TRBD2|.|TRBV29-1|15|TRBJ2-3
TGCAGCGTTGTTCTAGCGGGGGGGAGCACAGATACGCAGTATTTT
CSVVLAGGSTDTQYF
>.|.|TRBV4-3|16|TRBJ2-1
TGCGCCAGCAGCCAAGAAGGAGGGGGCGGGAGTCAAGAGCAGTTCTTC
CASSQEGGGGSQEQFF
>.|once|TRBV30|15|TRBJ2-3
TGTGCCTGGATCGCCGGGACTGGGGGCACAGATACGCAGTATTTT
CAWIAGTGGTDTQYF
>.|.|TRBV2|13|TRBJ2-1
TGTGCCAGCAGCCCAAACATGGGTTATGAGCAGTTCTTC
CASSPNMGYEQFF
>TRBD1|.|TRBV29-1|12|TRBJ1-1
TGCAGCGTCGGACAGGGGAACACTGAAGCTTTCTTT
CSVGQGNTEAFF
>.|.|TRBV2|14|TRBJ2-7
TGTGCCAGCAGTGAGGCACGTCGGAGCAACGAGCAGTACTTC
CASSEARRSNEQYF
>TRBD2|.|TRBV7-9|16|TRBJ2-3
TGTGCCAGCAGCGCGCGACTAGCGGCTAGCACAGATACGCAGTATTTT
CASSARLAASTDTQYF
>TRBD1|.|TRBV7-9|17|TRBJ1-5
TGTGCCAGCAGCCCAGGGACAGGGGCCTTTAGCAATCAGCCCCAGCATTTT
CASSPGTGAFSNQPQHF
>.|.|TRBV7-9|17|TRBJ1-1
TGTGCCAGCAGCTTCGGTGGGAGTTGGGGCACAAGCACTGAAGCTTTCTTT
CASSFGGSWGTSTEAFF
>TRBD2|.|TRBV18|17|TRBJ2-7
TGTGCCAGCTCACCACCGGGACTAGCGGGAGGTACGCACGAGCAGTACTTC
CASSPPGLAGGTHEQYF
>.|.|TRBV18|13|TRBJ1-1
TGTGCCAGCTCACCACCTCAAAGGGTTGAAGCTTTCTTT
CASSPPQRVEAFF
>.|.|TRBV5-6|12|TRBJ2-1
TGTGCCAGCACCCGGGACTCCAATGAGCAGTTCTTC
CASTRDSNEQFF
>TRBD2|.|TRBV19|17|TRBJ2-1
TGTGCCAGTAGTATAGTGGGTAGCGGGAGGTCCTACAATGAGCAGTTCTTC
CASSIVGSGRSYNEQFF
>TRBD1|.|TRBV9|16|TRBJ1-3
TGTGCCAGCAGCGTGGGGGCCGGACAGGGGTTCAACACCATATATTTT
CASSVGAGQGFNTIYF
>.|.|TRBV18|15|TRBJ1-3
TGTGCCAGCTCACCAGGGGGATTCTCTGGAAACACCATATATTTT
CASSPGGFSGNTIYF
>TRBD1|.|TRBV9|15|TRBJ2-2
TGTGCCAGCAGCGTTGGACAGGGGGACACCGGGGAGCTGTTTTTT
CASSVGQGDTGELFF
>TRBD1|.|TRBV18|14|TRBJ2-7
TGTGCCAGCTCACCGCAGGGACAGGGAAACGAGCAGTACTTC
CASSPQGQGNEQYF
>.|once|TRBV5-1|15|TRBJ1-3
TGCGCCAGCAGCTTGGAGCCCGGCTCTGGAAACACCATATATTTT
CASSLEPGSGNTIYF
>.|.|TRBV7-2|15|TRBJ1-1
TGTGCCAGCAAGGGTAGACAGGCGCTGAACACTGAAGCTTTCTTT
CASKGRQALNTEAFF
>.|.|TRBV5-1|13|TRBJ1-2
TGCGCCAGCAGCTTATTGTCAATGGCTGGCTACACCTTC
CASSLLSMAGYTF
>.|.|TRBV4-1|11|TRBJ1-2
TGCGCCAGCAGCCAAGGATTAGCGAACACCTTC
CASSQGLANTF
>.|.|TRBV5-1|14|TRBJ1-3
TGCGCCAGCAGCTTGCAGGGGTCAGGAAACACCATATATTTT
CASSLQGSGNTIYF
>.|.|TRBV10-2|14|TRBJ2-1
TGCGCCAGCAACCGGGACGGCAGTAACAATGAGCAGTTCTTC
CASNRDGSNNEQFF
>.|.|TRBV15|14|TRBJ2-7
TGTGCCACCAGCAGAGAAGGTCAAGGTTACGAGCAGTACTTC
CATSREGQGYEQYF
>.|once|TRBV10-3|12|TRBJ2-5
TGTGCCATCATAGCTAACAAAGAGACCCAGTACTTC
CAIIANKETQYF
>.|.|TRBV28|16|TRBJ2-2
TGTGCCAGCAGTTTATCAGGCAGGGCGAACACCGGGGAGCTGTTTTTT
CASSLSGRANTGELFF
>.|.|TRBV10-1|14|TRBJ2-7
TGCGCCAGCAGTGATGGGGTTTTGCCCTACGAGCAGTACTTC
CASSDGVLPYEQYF
>TRBD1|.|TRBV5-6|15|TRBJ1-2
TGTGCCAGCAGCCCCCAAGGACAGGGGGCTGTTGGCTACACCTTC
CASSPQGQGAVGYTF
>.|.|TRBV2|14|TRBJ2-7
TGTGCCACACTTTCGGCCCGGGTGAGTTACGAGCAGTACTTC
CATLSARVSYEQYF
>.|.|TRBV5-4|14|TRBJ2-1
TGTGCCAGCAACATTGATAGCTCCTACAATGAGCAGTTCTTC
CASNIDSSYNEQFF
>TRBD2|.|TRBV10-3|16|TRBJ2-3
TGTGCCATCAGTGAGTACGGGACTAGCGGCACAGATACGCAGTATTTT
CAISEYGTSGTDTQYF
>.|once|TRBV16|13|TRBJ1-1
TGTGCCAGCAGCCCCCAAACGAACACTGAAGCTTTCTTT
CASSPQTNTEAFF
>TRBD2|.|TRBV30|14|TRBJ2-5
TGTGCCTGGAGTAAGGGGACTACCAAAGAGACCCAGTACTTC
CAWSKGTTKETQYF
>TRBD1|.|TRBV5-1|15|TRBJ2-7
TGCGCCAGCAGCCCTGACCCCGACAGGGGGACCGAGCAGTACTTC
CASSPDPDRGTEQYF
>.|.|TRBV5-4|15|TRBJ1-6
TGTGCCAGCAGCTTGGTGGGGGGCGGCAACTCACCCCTCCACTTT
CASSLVGGGNSPLHF
>.|.|TRBV6-5|13|TRBJ1-1
TGTGCCAGCAGACAACAGGAGAACACTGAAGCTTTCTTT
CASRQQENTEAFF
>.|.|TRBV5-1|12|TRBJ1-4
TGCGCCAGCAGCGGCCAGGGTGAAAAACTGTTTTTT
CASSGQGEKLFF